Each of the 12 T cell receptor beta chains below was sequenced from the same sample in a study of blood T cell repertoires in COVID-19. The protocol was immunoSEQ multiplex PCR, while the TCRdb copy is restricted to in-frame clones and leaves out a portion. Seen here are approximately 140,000 clones, around 90% observed once, and the top ten hold 3.5% to 5%. Material: peripheral blood. Receptor source: a woman aged 60 to 75 with active or convalescent COVID-19.

This clone was seen only a few times. The genes are TRBV10-3 and TRBJ1-2; 10 bases map to TRBD1. CDR1 ENHRY and CDR2 SYGVKD come from the germline V gene. The CDR3 covers 14 residues. The ends lost 4 bases at V and 4 bases at J; junction bases unmatched: 3. The CDR3 reads CAISGDRGSYGYTF. CDR3 bases: TGTGCCATCAGTGGGGACAGGGGATCCTATGGCTACACCTTC.

This chain links TRBV11-2 with TRBJ2-1, with 11 bases aligning to TRBD1. V dropped 1 base and J dropped 6; count of bases not matched to a gene: 5. The CDR3 has 16 residues. CDR1 is SGHAT, CDR2 FQNNGV, per germline. The CDR3 nucleotides are TGTGCCAGCAGCTTAGGGCCGGGACAGGGGGGCAATGAGCAGTTCTTC. Its protein is CASSLGPGQGGNEQFF.

The CDR3 here is CASSQRTGGNNEQFF. CDR3 nucleotides: TGTGCCAGCAGCCAGAGGACAGGGGGCAACAATGAGCAGTTCTTC. The chain recombines TRBV7-2 with TRBJ2-1; TRBD1 matches 11 bases. The ends lost 5 bases at V and 5 bases at J; junction bases unmatched: 5. The V gene's germline CDR1 is SGHTA and CDR2 FQGNSA. The length of the CDR3 is 15 residues.

The gene calls are TRBV6-2 or TRBV6-3 and TRBJ2-7; TRBD2 matches 8 bases. The CDR3 is 14 amino acids. The ends lost 1 base at V and 3 bases at J; junction bases unmatched: 2. Germline values: CDR1 MNHEY, CDR2 SVGEGT. The CDR3 DNA sequence: TGTGCCAGCAGTTACTACGGGGGGGGCTACGAGCAGTACTTC. Translation gives CASSYYGGGYEQYF.

This clone was counted only a few times. The chain is built from TRBV4-1 and TRBJ1-6, with unresolved D. V gave up 5 bases and J gave up 7 bases, with 6 bases separating them. From germline, CDR1 is MGHRA and CDR2 YSYEKL. CDR3 size: 12 residues. In DNA, the CDR3 is TGCGCCAGCAGCTTTTCGAATTCACCCCTCCACTTT. It codes for CASSFSNSPLHF.

This chain connects TRBV5-1 to TRBJ2-5, with D unclear. Germline V lookup: CDR1 SGHRS, CDR2 YFSETQ. CDR3 length: 15 amino acids. Trimming took off 2 bases at V and 5 bases at J, with 16 bases between the two ends. The CDR3 protein is CASSFTDWLGETQYF. DNA for the CDR3: TGCGCCAGCAGCTTTACCGACTGGCTCGGGGAGACCCAGTACTTC. The whole variable domain, filled in from reference TRBV5-1 and TRBJ2-5, reads KAGVTQTPRYLIKTRGQQVTLSCSPISGHRSVSWYQQTPGQGLQFLFEYFSETQRNKGNFPGRFSGRQFSNSRSEMNVSTLELGDSALYLCASSFTDWLGETQYFGPGTRLLVL.

The rearrangement joins TRBV2 to TRBJ2-3; TRBD1 aligns across 10 bases. Germline CDR1 is SNHLY and CDR2 is FYNNEI. The CDR3 contains 15 residues. With V trimmed by 6 bases and J by 5 bases, 8 bases remained unmatched. The CDR3 nucleotides are TGTGCCAGCAGAAACGACAGGGGGCTCGGAGATACGCAGTATTTT. Its protein is CASRNDRGLGDTQYF.

V and J are TRBV2 and TRBJ1-1, with a tentative D call TRBD1 (6 bases). Between the trimmed V and J ends, which lost 6 bases and 3 bases, there was a span of 11 bases. This CDR3 has 13 residues. CDR1 SNHLY and CDR2 FYNNEI come from the germline V gene. The CDR3 bases are TGTGCCAGCAGCCAGGGGTATTACACTGAAGCTTTCTTT. It yields the protein CASSQGYYTEAFF.

The chain joins TRBV19 to TRBJ1-1, with 7 bases that match TRBD1. This CDR3 is built from 15 residues. The junction had 9 bases not matched to a gene; V was cut back by 8 bases and J by 0 bases. From germline, CDR1 is LNHDA and CDR2 SQIVND (reference sequence). CDR3 DNA: TGTGCCAGTTCCGGGACAGCCACCCTGAACACTGAAGCTTTCTTT. Amino acids: CASSGTATLNTEAFF. Filled out from reference TRBV19 and TRBJ1-1, the complete variable domain reads DGGITQSPKYLFRKEGQNVTLSCEQNLNHDAMYWYRQDPGQGLRLIYYSQIVNDFQKGDIAEGYSVSREKKESFPLTVTSAQKNPTAFYLCASSGTATLNTEAFFGQGTRLTVV.

This clone has just a few counts. The chain recombines TRBV4-1 with TRBJ2-2; TRBD2 matches at 15 bases. With V trimmed by 2 bases and J by 5 bases, 3 bases remained unmatched. This CDR3 has 17 residues. Germline V gives CDR1 MGHRA, CDR2 YSYEKL. In DNA form, the CDR3 reads TGCGCCAGCAGCCAACCGGGACTAGCGGGGGGTACCGGGGAGCTGTTTTTT. Its translation is CASSQPGLAGGTGELFF.

V gene TRBV5-1 combines with J gene TRBJ1-6; the match to TRBD1 covers 7 bases. Trimming cost V 4 bases and J 6 bases; bases outside gene matches: 4. Germline V gene data show CDR1 as SGHRS and CDR2 as YFSETQ. The CDR3 length is 14 residues. CDR3 loop: CASSTGQSNSPLHF. CDR3 bases: TGCGCCAGCAGCACGGGACAGTCTAATTCACCCCTCCACTTT.

The rearrangement joins TRBV6-5 to TRBJ2-1; 7 nucleotides align to TRBD1. V lost 4 bases and J lost 4; bases outside the gene matches: 10. Germline V gives CDR1 MNHEY, CDR2 SVGAGI. The CDR3 sequence is 16 residues long. This chain's CDR3 is CASSLVGGLGYNEQFF. The CDR3 region has the DNA TGTGCCAGCAGTTTAGTAGGGGGCTTAGGGTACAATGAGCAGTTCTTC.